The present entry profiles one T cell receptor (beta chain) with its context. This sample was included in a study of blood T cell repertoires in COVID-19. TCRdb's copy holds only in-frame clones and misses some; the assay was immunoSEQ multiplex PCR. Of some 150,000 clones listed, about 90% were seen once; the top ten hold approximately 0.55%. This CDR3 is 13 amino acids long. The V and J ends lost 4 bases and 6 bases respectively, with 11 bases between them. CDR1 is SGHKS, CDR2 YYEKEE, per germline (reference sequence). This receptor was taken from a man aged 45-60 years with acute or convalescent COVID-19. The chain couples TRBV5-5 to TRBJ1-5; D is unresolved. Sequencing was carried out using peripheral blood. CDR3 loop: CASSPPGSQPQHF. CDR3 DNA: TGTGCCAGCAGCCCGCCTGGCAGTCAGCCCCAGCATTTT. The full variable domain, in which reference TRBV5-5 and TRBJ1-5 provide the parts outside the CDR3, is DAGVTQSPTHLIKTRGQQVTLRCSPISGHKSVSWYQQVLGQGPQFIFQYYEKEERGRGNFPDRFSARQFPNYSSELNVNALLLGDSALYLCASSPPGSQPQHFGDGTRLSIL.